This is a list of T cell receptor beta chains from one sample in a study of blood T cells in healthy people across ages. TCRdb recomputed calls from the 5' RACE reads with MiXCR, one row per CDR3 protein. The top ten clones hold approximately 20% of a sample with 700,000 to 1,000,000 distinct CDR3 sequences, roughly 44% of them seen once. The sequenced material came from blood. Receptors originate from a man aged 60-69 years in good health. CDR3s include the opening cysteine and the closing phenylalanine or tryptophan.

>TRBV4-3
CASSQNRQGGAYEQYF
>TRBV7-2
CASSLGTSGGNTQYF
>TRBV7-6
CASSFGTGGAQTQYF
>TRBV28
CASSTNRGLGYNEQFF
>TRBV10-3
CAISEGPTEVYGYTF
>TRBV29-1
CSVETRPYEQYF
>TRBV20-1
CSASGEANTEAFF
>TRBV20-1
CSGQGSSRAQYF
>TRBV29-1
CSVTFGLLSTDTQYF
>TRBV4-1
CASSQDSTFYEQYF
>TRBV27
CASRRQGGYTF
>TRBV7-2
CASSSGGPIYNEQFF
>TRBV27
CASRRSGSADTQYF
>TRBV4-1
CASSQDAGNIYGYTF
>TRBV11-2
CASSFGQGSGELFF
>TRBV24-1
CATSDSAGGGYTF
>TRBV5-1
CASMFLPGQGAMETQYF
>TRBV5-1
CASSLFREPSSTDTQYF
>TRBV10-3
CAISVGQGSMNEQFF
>TRBV28
CASNIRENYGYTF
>TRBV9
CASSAAGGPSYEQYF
>TRBV29-1
CSVRAGVGRNEQFF
>TRBV7-2
CASSRDLGEKLFF
>TRBV7-2
CASSTGTVVYGYTF
>TRBV29-1
CSVDWDTRTDTQYF
>TRBV29-1
CSVFGARNHGGYTF
>TRBV5-1
CSSSIAGLRYNEQFF
>TRBV13
CASSTSGAAYYGYTF
>TRBV3-1
CASSLDRVDGYTF
>TRBV15
CATSYRGGGYTF
>TRBV12-3/TRBV12-4
CASSLGSGGTLKQYF
>TRBV5-1
CASSAGTAVGTDTQYF
>TRBV7-9
CASSRRTGFGANVLTF
>TRBV2
CASRGQGRETQYF
>TRBV15
CATSREAYRTDTQYF
>TRBV7-6
CASSLVPGGVGEQYF
>TRBV20-1
CSARATGFPYNSPLHF
>TRBV7-6
CASSPSSFSSYEQYF
>TRBV6-2/TRBV6-3
CASSTSSPLHF
>TRBV11-2
CASSRPGDISSGANVLTF
>TRBV20-1
CSASGGLEEKLFF
>TRBV20-1
CSARRTGGDFSPLHF
>TRBV13
CASSVQGGYGYTF
>TRBV12-3/TRBV12-4
CASSLTSGGASDTQYF
>TRBV18
CASSMGQGAAHEQFF
>TRBV7-2
CASRGGPTNEKLFF
>TRBV20-1
CSARPLLGAGDEQYF
>TRBV11-2
CATTPGRGDEQYF
>TRBV21-1
CASSKEGRDEKLFF